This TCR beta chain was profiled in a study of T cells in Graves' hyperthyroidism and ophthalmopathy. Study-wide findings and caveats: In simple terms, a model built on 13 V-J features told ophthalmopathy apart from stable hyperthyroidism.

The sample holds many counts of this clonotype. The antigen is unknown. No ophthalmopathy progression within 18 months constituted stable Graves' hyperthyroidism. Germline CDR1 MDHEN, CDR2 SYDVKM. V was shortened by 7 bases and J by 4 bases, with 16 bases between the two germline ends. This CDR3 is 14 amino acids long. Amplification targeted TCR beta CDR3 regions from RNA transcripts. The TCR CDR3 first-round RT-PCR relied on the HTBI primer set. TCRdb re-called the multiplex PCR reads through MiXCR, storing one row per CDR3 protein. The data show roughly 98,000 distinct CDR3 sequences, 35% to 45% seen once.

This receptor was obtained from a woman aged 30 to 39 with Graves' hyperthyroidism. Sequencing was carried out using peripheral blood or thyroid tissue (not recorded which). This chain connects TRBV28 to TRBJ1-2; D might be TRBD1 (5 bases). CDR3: CASNDRAGTYGYTF. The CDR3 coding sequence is TGTGCCAGCAATGATAGGGCCGGGACCTATGGCTACACCTTC.